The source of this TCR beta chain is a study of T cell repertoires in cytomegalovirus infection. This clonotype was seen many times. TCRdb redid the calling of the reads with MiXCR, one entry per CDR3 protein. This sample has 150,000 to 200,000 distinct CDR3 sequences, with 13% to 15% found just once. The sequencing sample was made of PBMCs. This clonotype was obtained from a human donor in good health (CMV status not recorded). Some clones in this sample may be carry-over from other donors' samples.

CDR3 coding DNA: TGTGCCACGCCGCGGGACAGGGAAAGACTTGATGGCTACACCTTC. Protein product: CATPRDRERLDGYTF. The rearrangement links TRBV7-9 to TRBJ1-2, with 9 bases aligning to TRBD1. The V gene's germline CDR1 is SEHNR and CDR2 FQNEAQ (reference sequence). The ends lost 10 bases at V and 6 bases at J; junction bases unmatched: 15. The CDR3 has 15 amino acids.